The sequence of this T cell receptor beta chain was determined in a study of shared clonotypes between healthy human individuals. The study, taken as a whole, reports: When naive CD4 clonotypes were compared across a handful of donors, approximately 4.9% were shared. Depth was large, yet rarefaction showed that sorted-subset sequencing was incomplete.

TCRdb keeps only in-frame clones here, not all; method: immunoSEQ multiplex PCR. Of 2,500,000 or so clones listed, approximately 90% were seen once; the top ten hold roughly 0.13%. Donors had no recently reported acute infections or vaccinations and were HIV-negative. The length of the CDR3 is 13 residues. Trimming left V 4 bases short and J 0 bases short, with 7 bases between. Germline V CDR1 and CDR2: SGHRS, YFSETQ. With regard to this clone: What it recognizes is unknown.

The chain joins TRBV5-1 to TRBJ1-2; D not resolved. The source of this sequence is a young man in good health. The material sequenced was naive CD4+ T cells sorted from blood. Indicated subset: CD45RA+ positively selected. The CDR3 DNA sequence: TGCGCCAGCAGCACAGACCCTAACTATGGCTACACCTTC. Translation: CASSTDPNYGYTF.